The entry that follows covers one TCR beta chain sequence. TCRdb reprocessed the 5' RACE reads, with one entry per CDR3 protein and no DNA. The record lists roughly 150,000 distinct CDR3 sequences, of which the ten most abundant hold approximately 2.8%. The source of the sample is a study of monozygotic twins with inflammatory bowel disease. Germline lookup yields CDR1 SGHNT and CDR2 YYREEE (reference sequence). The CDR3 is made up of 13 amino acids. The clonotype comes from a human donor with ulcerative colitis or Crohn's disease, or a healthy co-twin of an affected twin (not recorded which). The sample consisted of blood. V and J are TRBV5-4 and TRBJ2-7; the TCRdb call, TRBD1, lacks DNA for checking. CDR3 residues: CASSSDRGYEQYF.